Each of the 16 T cell receptor beta chains below was sequenced from the same sample in a study of human CD8 memory T cell subsets. Libraries targeted TCR beta using 5' RACE with UMIs. One entry per CDR3 protein, without DNA, is what TCRdb gives after re-calling the 5' RACE reads. This sample carries roughly 6,200 distinct CDR3 sequences, with under 40% going to the ten biggest clones. The sequenced sample was CD8+ effector memory T cells (TEM) sorted from PBMCs. The subset is: effector memory CD8 T cells, CCR7- CD45RO+ CD95+. These TCRs come from a human donor in good health.

The CDR3 spells CASSLTSGYEQYF. V gene TRBV28 combines with J gene TRBJ2-7; lacking DNA, the TRBD2 call made by TCRdb goes unchecked. CDR3 length: 13 residues. Germline V gene lookup returns CDR1 MDHEN and CDR2 SYDVKM. The full variable domain, completed using reference TRBV28 and TRBJ2-7, is DVKVTQSSRYLVKRTGEKVFLECVQDMDHENMFWYRQDPGLGLRLIYFSYDVKMKEKGDIPEGYSVSREKKERFSLILESASTNQTSMYLCASSLTSGYEQYFGPGTRLTVT.

This clonotype shows up as medium-sized by frequency. The V call is TRBV7-9, the J call TRBJ2-1; there is no DNA to check the TCRdb D call of TRBD1. The V gene's germline CDR1 is SEHNR and CDR2 FQNEAQ (reference sequence). This CDR3 region has 15 residues. The CDR3: CASSLGVADYNEQFF.

CDR3 sequence: CASSLLRAGNTGELFF. This chain connects TRBV27 to TRBJ2-2; TCRdb outputs TRBD1, but without DNA this stays unchecked. Germline CDR1 MNHEY, CDR2 SMNVEV (reference sequence). The CDR3 is 16 amino acids.

The CDR3 loop is CASSWGSGELFF. The chain combines TRBV12-3 or TRBV12-4 with TRBJ2-2; TCRdb's D call of TRBD1 is untestable without DNA. The CDR3 sequence is 12 residues long.

The chain employs TRBV6-4 and TRBJ2-3; with no DNA, the TCRdb D assignment of TRBD2 cannot be verified. The CDR3 consists of 14 residues. Germline V CDR1 and CDR2: MRHNA, SNTAGT. CDR3 protein: CASRALADTDTQYF.

The chain combines TRBV6-5 with TRBJ1-2. The germline V gene has CDR1 MNHEY and CDR2 SVGAGI. The length of the CDR3 is 16 residues. The CDR3 sequence is CASSDLPMRANYGYTF.

This chain joins TRBV4-1 and TRBJ2-7; with no DNA, the TCRdb D assignment of TRBD1 cannot be verified. The germline gives CDR1 MGHRA, CDR2 YSYEKL. The CDR3 loop spans 13 amino acids. The chain's CDR3 is CASSPLGRDEQYF.

The chain combines TRBV4-1 with TRBJ1-2; TCRdb's D call of TRBD1 is untestable without DNA. CDR1 and CDR2 (germline): MGHRA, YSYEKL. This CDR3 contains 17 residues. CDR3 in amino acids: CASSQDRTGARGYGYTF.

The J gene is TRBJ2-1, the V gene TRBV6-2 or TRBV6-3. The CDR3 is made up of 13 amino acids. The germline V gene has CDR1 MNHEY and CDR2 SVGEGT. CDR3 amino acids: CASSYKRYNEQFF.

V and J are TRBV5-1 and TRBJ1-1. The CDR3 is 18 amino acids. The germline V gene encodes CDR1 SGHRS and CDR2 YFSETQ. The CDR3 loop reads CASSLAPTGPQLNTEAFF.

V usage is TRBV4-1 and J usage is TRBJ1-1; TCRdb gives TRBD1 as the D gene, but with no DNA this cannot be confirmed. This CDR3 contains 18 residues. Germline CDR1 reads MGHRA; CDR2 reads YSYEKL. The CDR3 sequence: CASRSRLDGRAKNTEAFF.

The gene calls are TRBV24-1 and TRBJ2-2; TCRdb designates TRBD1, a call that cannot be tested without DNA. There are 16 residues in the CDR3. CDR1 and CDR2 (germline): KGHDR, SFDVKD. CDR3 protein: CATSDLGQGVQGELFF.

This chain connects TRBV27 to TRBJ1-1; without DNA, the TCRdb call of TRBD1 cannot be checked. The germline V gene has CDR1 MNHEY and CDR2 SMNVEV (reference sequence). CDR3 size: 16 residues. This CDR3 reads CASSLSQGSHPSEAFF.

The chain couples TRBV9 to TRBJ1-1; the D call of TRBD1 rests on TCRdb alone, since no DNA is present to check it. Germline CDR1 and CDR2: SGDLS and YYNGEE. The CDR3 spans 15 residues. This CDR3 is CASSPGGATGSEAFF.

This clonotype is labeled medium-sized based on frequency. The chain is built from TRBV29-1 and TRBJ2-2; TCRdb picks TRBD1, but there is no DNA to check that call. The CDR3 sequence is 14 residues long. Germline V CDR1 and CDR2: SQVTM, ANQGSEA. CDR3 loop: CSVQGGFDTGELFF.

The rearrangement joins TRBV12-3 or TRBV12-4 to TRBJ1-4; the TCRdb call, TRBD1, lacks DNA for checking. The CDR3 is 12 residues long. The CDR3 sequence: CASSFDRRKLFF.